Shown below are 19 T cell receptor beta chains from a single sample sequenced in a study of blood T cell repertoires in COVID-19. Only in-frame clones appear in the TCRdb table, and some are missing; sequencing was by immunoSEQ multiplex PCR. The repertoire consists of 140,000 to 150,000 clones, with almost 85% occurring once and the leading ten covering 13% to 15%. Material: peripheral blood. The receptors stem from a human donor with acute or convalescent COVID-19. The donor label of this sample is uncertain.

The rearrangement joins TRBV19 to TRBJ1-2; 8 nucleotides agree with TRBD1. The CDR3 has 16 amino acids. Trimming at V came to 6 bases and at J to 2 bases, leaving 11 bases not matched to a gene. Germline-derived CDR1 and CDR2 are LNHDA and SQIVND (reference sequence). CDR3 sequence reads: CASRLGRQGTNYGYTF. In DNA, the CDR3 is TGTGCCAGTAGGCTAGGACGACAGGGGACCAACTATGGCTACACCTTC.

The J gene is TRBJ1-2, the V gene TRBV15; tentatively, D is TRBD1 (6 bases). Between the trimmed V and J ends, which lost 1 base and 4 bases, there was a span of 16 bases. Germline CDR1 and CDR2: LNHNV and YYDKDF (reference sequence). The CDR3 consists of 16 residues. The CDR3 region is CATSRGADRGIYGYTF. Here the CDR3 DNA reads TGTGCCACCAGCAGAGGCGCCGATAGGGGGATCTATGGCTACACCTTC.

V gene TRBV3-1 (or the pseudogene TRBV3-2) combines with J gene TRBJ1-6; TRBD1 might be the D (5 bases). Trimming shortened V by 0 bases and J by 10 bases, and 10 bases separated the two germline ends. This CDR3 is 14 amino acids long. From germline, CDR1 is LGHDT and CDR2 YNNKEL (reference sequence). CDR3 loop: CASSQERGWSPLHF. Written as DNA, the CDR3 is TGTGCCAGCAGCCAAGAAAGGGGTTGGTCACCCCTCCACTTT.

This clone occurred once. The chain carries TRBV19 and TRBJ1-2, with D perhaps TRBD1 (6 bases). This CDR3 comprises 15 residues. With 4 bases removed from V and 8 bases from J, the gap between germline ends came to 20 bases. The germline V gene has CDR1 LNHDA and CDR2 SQIVND (reference sequence). This CDR3 is CASSRPGQQRAGYTF. The CDR3 region has the DNA TGTGCCAGTAGTAGGCCGGGACAACAACGGGCAGGCTACACCTTC.

The chain has TRBV5-5 and TRBJ1-5; 7 bases are shared with TRBD1. Germline CDR1 and CDR2: SGHKS and YYEKEE (reference sequence). Trimming removed 4 bases from V and 3 bases from J; junction bases left unmatched: 10. The CDR3 totals 16 residues. The CDR3 coding sequence is TGTGCCAGCAGCGGGGAGAACAGGGGACCCAATCAGCCCCAGCATTTT. Translating gives CASSGENRGPNQPQHF.

This chain uses TRBV11-2 with TRBJ1-3, with D unclear. This CDR3 contains 14 residues. The V gene lost 1 base and the J gene lost 3 bases, with 7 bases spanning the gap. Germline lookup yields CDR1 SGHAT and CDR2 FQNNGV. The CDR3 loop reads CASSLGRFGNTIYF. CDR3 DNA: TGTGCCAGCAGCTTAGGTCGTTTTGGAAACACCATATATTTT. The full variable domain, with the rest looked up from reference TRBV11-2 and TRBJ1-3, is EAGVAQSPRYKIIEKRQSVAFWCNPISGHATLYWYQQILGQGPKLLIQFQNNGVVDDSQLPKDRFSAERLKGVDSTLKIQPAKLEDSAVYLCASSLGRFGNTIYFGEGSWLTVV.

The chain links TRBV19 to TRBJ1-2; D unclear. V was trimmed by 1 base and J by 1 base, leaving 10 bases between them. The CDR3 length is 15 residues. Germline V lookup: CDR1 LNHDA, CDR2 SQIVND (reference sequence). The CDR3 here is CASSIAGPYNYGYTF. CDR3 bases: TGTGCCAGTAGTATAGCTGGGCCCTATAACTATGGCTACACCTTC.

The chain recombines TRBV7-2 with TRBJ2-2; D gene unclear. The CDR3 is 14 amino acids. CDR1 and CDR2 from the germline V gene are SGHTA and FQGNSA. Trimming pared 1 base from V and 1 base from J, leaving 4 bases between. The CDR3, as DNA: TGTGCCAGCAGCTTAGGACAGAACACCGGGGAGCTGTTTTTT. Amino acids: CASSLGQNTGELFF.

This CDR3 reads CASSSFSGNTIYF. The CDR3, as DNA: TGCGCCAGCAGCTCCTTCTCTGGAAACACCATATATTTT. The chain carries TRBV5-1 and TRBJ1-3; D uncertain. CDR1 is SGHRS, CDR2 YFSETQ, per germline. The V gene lost 3 bases and the J gene lost 0 bases, with 4 bases spanning the gap. The CDR3 is 13 amino acids.

The V gene is TRBV6-1, the J gene TRBJ1-1; no definite D call. The CDR3 loop spans 12 amino acids. The germline CDR1 and CDR2 sequences are MNHNS and SASEGT. The ends were cut back, 3 bases at V and 3 bases at J, with 5 bases in the middle. The CDR3 loop is CASSDLYTEAFF. The CDR3 nucleotides are TGTGCCAGCAGTGACCTTTACACTGAAGCTTTCTTT.

The rearrangement joins TRBV4-1 to TRBJ2-2, with D perhaps matching TRBD1 (5 bases). Trimming cost V 0 bases and J 10 bases, with 27 bases left between them. CDR3 size: 19 residues. Germline V gene lookup returns CDR1 MGHRA and CDR2 YSYEKL. The CDR3 DNA reads TGCGCCAGCAGCCAAGAAGTATCCAGGGCCGTGGCTGGCGCGCTGGAGCTGTTTTTT. Its translation is CASSQEVSRAVAGALELFF.

This chain links TRBV12-5 with TRBJ1-3, with a possible D match to TRBD1 (6 bases). Germline-derived CDR1 and CDR2 are LGHNT and FRNRAP. Trimming removed 7 bases from V and 2 bases from J, with 21 bases in between. CDR3 length: 17 amino acids. The CDR3 DNA sequence: TGTGCTAGTGCTCCATCCGGGGCAGGGGAAACTGGAAACACCATATATTTT. It encodes CASAPSGAGETGNTIYF. Drawing the rest from reference TRBV12-5 and TRBJ1-3, the complete variable domain is DARVTQTPRHKVTEMGQEVTMRCQPILGHNTVFWYRQTMMQGLELLAYFRNRAPLDDSGMPKDRFSAEMPDATLATLKIQPSEPRDSAVYFCASAPSGAGETGNTIYFGEGSWLTVV.

The rearrangement joins TRBV2 to TRBJ2-1, with 7 bases that match TRBD2. There are 12 residues in the CDR3. Looked up from germline, CDR1 is SNHLY and CDR2 is FYNNEI. V shed 11 bases and J 5 bases; nucleotides not matched to a gene: 6. The CDR3 region has the DNA TGTGCCGGCGCTGCGGGGGACAATGAGCAGTTCTTC. Its protein is CAGAAGDNEQFF.

V and J are TRBV3-1 (or the pseudogene TRBV3-2) and TRBJ2-7; D remains unclear. The CDR3 spans 14 residues. Germline CDR1 LGHDT, CDR2 YNNKEL (reference sequence). Between the trimmed V and J ends, which lost 0 bases and 7 bases, there was a span of 13 bases. The CDR3 region is CASSQDWLVREQYF. Here the CDR3 DNA reads TGTGCCAGCAGCCAAGATTGGCTAGTTCGGGAGCAGTACTTC.

This rearrangement joins TRBV30 to TRBJ2-2; 9 nucleotides align to TRBD1. This CDR3 has 16 amino acids. The trim removed 3 bases at V and 3 bases at J, leaving 8 bases unmatched. From germline, CDR1 is GTSNPN and CDR2 SVGIG (reference sequence). For the CDR3, the DNA is TGTGCCTGGAGCGCATGGGACAGGGTTCACACCGGGGAGCTGTTTTTT. It is translated as CAWSAWDRVHTGELFF.

As concerns this clone: Other DNA sequences in the same sample also yield this CDR3. The chain recombines TRBV6-1 with TRBJ2-7; tentatively, D is TRBD2 (6 bases). Germline values: CDR1 MNHNS, CDR2 SASEGT. The CDR3 is 15 amino acids. Trimming cost V 0 bases and J 4 bases, with 13 bases left between them. CDR3 region: CASSEAWRGLYEQYF. The CDR3 DNA reads as TGTGCCAGCAGTGAAGCTTGGAGGGGTCTTTACGAGCAGTACTTC.

V is TRBV11-1 and J is TRBJ2-7, with 10 bases identical to TRBD2. CDR1 and CDR2 from the germline V gene are SGHAT and FQDESV (reference sequence). There are 15 residues in the CDR3. With 5 bases clipped from V and 5 bases from J, the junction kept 9 bases outside the gene matches. The CDR3 region is CASSQPAGGRHEQYF. DNA of the CDR3: TGTGCCAGCAGCCAACCAGCGGGGGGGCGGCACGAGCAGTACTTC. The variable domain in full, completed from reference TRBV11-1 and TRBJ2-7, reads EAEVAQSPRYKITEKSQAVAFWCDPISGHATLYWYRQILGQGPELLVQFQDESVVDDSQLPKDRFSAERLKGVDSTLKIQPAELGDSAMYLCASSQPAGGRHEQYFGPGTRLTVT.

The rearrangement uses TRBV7-9 and TRBJ1-6, with 9 bases aligning to TRBD1. Germline values: CDR1 SEHNR, CDR2 FQNEAQ (reference sequence). This CDR3 has 16 residues. J gave up 3 bases and V 5 bases, and 5 bases lay outside the gene matches. CDR3 coding DNA: TGTGCCAGCAGCCAAACAGGGGGCGGCTATAATTCACCCCTCCACTTT. Amino acid sequence: CASSQTGGGYNSPLHF.

CDR3 loop: CARGTEATNEKLFF. The CDR3 DNA is TGTGCCAGGGGGACAGAGGCAACTAATGAAAAACTGTTTTTT. This chain joins TRBV19 and TRBJ1-4; TRBD1 matches at 7 bases. The CDR3 has 14 residues. CDR1 is LNHDA, CDR2 SQIVND, per germline (reference sequence). With V trimmed by 9 bases and J by 0 bases, 4 bases remained unmatched.